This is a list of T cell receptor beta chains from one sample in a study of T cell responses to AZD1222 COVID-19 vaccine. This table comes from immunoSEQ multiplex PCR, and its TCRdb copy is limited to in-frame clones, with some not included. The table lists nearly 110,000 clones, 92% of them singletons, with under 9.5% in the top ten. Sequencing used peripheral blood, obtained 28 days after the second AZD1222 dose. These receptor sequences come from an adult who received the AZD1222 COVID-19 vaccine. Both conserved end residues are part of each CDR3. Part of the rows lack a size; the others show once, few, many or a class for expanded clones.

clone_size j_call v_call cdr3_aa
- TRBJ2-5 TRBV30 CAWTHTTSQETQYF
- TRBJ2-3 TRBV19 CASSMDGGMDTQYF
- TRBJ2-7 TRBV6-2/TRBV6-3 CASSYDYEQYF
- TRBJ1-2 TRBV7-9 CASSSQISQGNYTF
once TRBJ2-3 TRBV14 CASSPGHATDTQYF
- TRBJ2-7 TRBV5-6 CASSLRAGVYEQYF
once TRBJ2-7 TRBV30 CAWSVGTRREQYF
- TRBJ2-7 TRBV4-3 CASSQNSGGVDEQYF
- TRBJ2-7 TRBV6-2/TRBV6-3 CASSYPTYEQYF
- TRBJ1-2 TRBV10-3 CAISESGEGYTF
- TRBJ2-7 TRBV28 CASSLFRATYEQYF
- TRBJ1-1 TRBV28 CASSSYGDSVNTEAFF
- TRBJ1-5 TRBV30 CAWSGGTGTVSNQPQHF
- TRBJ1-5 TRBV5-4 CASSPEGANQPQHF
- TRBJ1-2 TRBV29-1 CSVKGIGRGYTF
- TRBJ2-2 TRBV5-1 CASSLGQTNTGELFF
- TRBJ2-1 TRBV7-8 CASSGGVVGGTYNEQFF
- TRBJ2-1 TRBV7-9 CASSSPLGDEQFF
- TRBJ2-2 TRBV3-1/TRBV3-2 CASSQAMGLLAGELFF
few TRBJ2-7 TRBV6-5 CASRSSGRAGEQYF
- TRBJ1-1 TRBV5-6 CASSQYPLSDSSF
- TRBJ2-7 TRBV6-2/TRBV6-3 CASSLTYEQYF
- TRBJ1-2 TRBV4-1 CASSQDAPPWQLGYGYTF
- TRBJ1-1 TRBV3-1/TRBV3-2 CASSLLTGSGTEAFF
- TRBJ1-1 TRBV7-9 CASSSQGAKNTEAFF
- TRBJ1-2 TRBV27 CASSLRQGLNVGYTF
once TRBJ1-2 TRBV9 CASSVGQGAYGYTF
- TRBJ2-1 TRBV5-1 CASSFHDSGSPKEQFF
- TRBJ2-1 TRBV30 CAWSVLGGAYNEQFF
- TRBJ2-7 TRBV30 CAGTDSSYEQYF
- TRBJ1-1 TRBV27 CASSLMTHTEAFF
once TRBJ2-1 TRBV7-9 CASSLDSVRDEQFF
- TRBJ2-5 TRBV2 CASRRTGTVSETQYF
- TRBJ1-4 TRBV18 CASSAQGAANEKLFF
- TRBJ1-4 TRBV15 CATSRPTGATEKLFF
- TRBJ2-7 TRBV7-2 CASSLEAGGIKHYEQYF
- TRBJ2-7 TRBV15 CATSKQGVGYEQYF
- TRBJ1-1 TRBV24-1 CATSEHWNTEAFF
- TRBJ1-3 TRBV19 CASTQGQAQGNTIYF
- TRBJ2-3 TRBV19 CASSVDRDSTDTQYF
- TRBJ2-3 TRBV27 CASSLSGRRTDTQYF
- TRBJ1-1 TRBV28 CASSRPTGGTGRYTEAFF
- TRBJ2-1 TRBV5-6 CASSETRYNEQFF
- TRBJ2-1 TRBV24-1 CATLGPPPYNEQFF
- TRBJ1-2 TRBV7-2 CASSLGQGPDGYTF
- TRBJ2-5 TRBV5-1 CASSVNQRVNQETQYF
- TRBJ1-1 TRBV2 CASSSGPNTEAFF
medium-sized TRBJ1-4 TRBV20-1 CSAVWNEKLFF
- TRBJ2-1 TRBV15 CATSSPSGRSYNEQFF
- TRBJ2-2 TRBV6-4 CASSEGRDTGELFF
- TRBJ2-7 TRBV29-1 CSVVWGGYEQYF
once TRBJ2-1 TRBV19 CASSIAPTVYNEQFF
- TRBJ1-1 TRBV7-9 CASTFGGTANTEAFF
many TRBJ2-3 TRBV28 CASRTGGTDTQYF
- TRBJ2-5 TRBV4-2 CASSQVGGQASETQYF
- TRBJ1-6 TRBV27 CASSFGQGVSPLHF
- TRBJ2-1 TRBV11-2 CASSLEPAYNEQFF